This T cell receptor (beta chain) was observed in a study of CXCR3-negative and CXCR3-positive naive CD8 T cells. Findings and caveats of the study: The TRB CDR3s that CXCR3-positive naive cells carried were more hydrophobic than those of CXCR3-negative naive cells. Relative to memory CD8+ cells, whose diversity was much lower, both naive subsets had comparably high diversity.

UMI-labeled 5' RACE yielded the TRB cDNA libraries. With the 5' RACE reads reprocessed, TCRdb shows one record per CDR3 protein and no DNA. Reported are about 92,000 distinct CDR3 sequences; the ten largest clones contain roughly 0.8%. Germline CDR1 is SGHVS and CDR2 is FNYEAQ. This CDR3 spans 14 amino acids. Remarks on this clonotype: The antigen remains unidentified.

The sequenced sample was naive CXCR3+ CD8+ T cells from blood. The subset denotes: CD45RO-CCR7+CD27+CD95- naive CD8+ T cells expressing CXCR3 (TNR3+). This sequence was found in a human donor in good health. Some clones in this sample may be carry-over from other donors' samples. The V gene is TRBV7-6, the J gene TRBJ1-4. The CDR3: CASSTGPSGEKLFF.